This T cell receptor (beta chain) was obtained from a study of beta chain features in type 1 diabetes. Study-level results: Patients showed naive, central memory and Treg TCRB repertoires that appeared more similar than those of healthy donors.

Germline CDR1 and CDR2: MGHDK and SYGVNS. With 2 bases removed from V and 8 bases from J, the gap between germline ends came to 7 bases. The CDR3 totals 11 residues. Sequencing targeted expressed TCRB transcripts, as all isolated RNA had been reverse transcribed. The repertoire was sequenced with immunoSEQ multiplex PCR; TCRdb's copy has only in-frame clones and lacks some. The sample holds hundreds of thousands of clones; 17% are singletons and the top ten take 0.02% to 0.03%. A remark on this clone: Antigen unknown.

Sequenced sample: naive CD4+ T cells from blood. The chain carries TRBV25-1 and TRBJ2-7; possibly TRBD2 for D (6 bases). The clonotype originates from a woman under 30 in good health. CDR3 coding DNA: TGTGCCAGCAGTGAAGGGGGGAAGCAGTACTTC. Its protein is CASSEGGKQYF.